This T cell receptor beta chain was obtained from a study of blood T cell repertoires in COVID-19 (dated by TCRdb to 2018 to 2021). Background on the whole study: Samples covering the acute and convalescent phases of COVID-19 were provided by collaborators in the United States, Italy and Spain. The material from the prospective study consisted of cDNA or gDNA derived from T cells, B-cell-depleted T cells, or PBMCs. Subjects who had been exposed to COVID-19, were actively infected with it, or had recovered from it provided the deeply sampled blood TCRbeta repertoires that made up the dataset. The repertoires were released in a freely available public database meant as a resource for research on the immune response to SARS-CoV-2. Samples came from the ongoing ImmuneRACE study (first 160 participants) plus 1,254 subjects from 6 global collaborators. Sample metadata almost always included a de-identified subject ID, COVID-19 status, age in years and sex. Where available, HLA class I and class II types were taken from metadata supplied by the sample provider and were not determined by assay-based typing. The paper's findings and limits, for the study overall: Clinical and demographic metadata were provided uncurated, with the amount varying by source and participant.

The immunoSEQ Assay, a bias-controlled multiplex PCR, was used to amplify TCRbeta CDR3 regions from genomic DNA. For the original study's pipeline: The number of nucleated cells in each sample was estimated by amplification of reference gene primers within the assay. To quantify the absolute abundance of each unique TCRbeta CDR3 rearrangement, sequence reads were collapsed and filtered. For each sample, productive Simpson clonality was calculated by taking the square root of Simpson's diversity index across productive rearrangements. In TCRdb, the immuneACCESS table is reduced to in-frame sequences with V and J assigned. These tables do not hold every clone; where another copy was compared, an unresolved V gene accounts for under half, and the others remain unexplained. That table gives V, J and clone size, and the DNA gave D and trimming. The sample table shows 200,000 to 250,000 clones, and 86% are seen once. The ten largest clones capture more than 9% of the sample.

Including the terminal cysteine and phenylalanine, the CDR3 comprises 15 residues. The only DNA kept is the CDR3, 45 bases in frame from the first base. The germline V gene specifies MNHEY as CDR1 and SVGAGI as CDR2. V is cut back by 5 bases and J by 6 bases, with 7 bases in the junction unmatched. Collaborating institutions collected whole blood in K2EDTA tubes following their own protocols. Collaborator samples were shipped for TCRbeta analysis as frozen whole blood, isolated PBMCs, or DNA extracted from either sample type. With regard to this clone: Its cognate antigen has yet to be identified. No base-level quality is on record; no much larger clone is a single base apart.

This receptor chain uses TRBV6-5 and TRBJ1-5; 10 nucleotides in the junction match TRBD1. The source is a man older than 75 with acute or convalescent COVID-19. Material: peripheral blood. The bases are TGTGCCAGCAGTAGGGGACAGGGGAGAGTTCAGCCCCAGCATTTT. This is translated as CASSRGQGRVQPQHF.